The rows below give T cell receptor beta chains drawn from one sample of a study of blood T cell repertoires in COVID-19. Generated by immunoSEQ multiplex PCR, the TCRdb table keeps only in-frame clones and is missing some. This table holds 150,000 to 200,000 clones, about 89% found once. What was sequenced was PBMCs or T cells enriched from blood (not recorded which). The source is a woman aged 18-35 years who had recovered from COVID-19. Both conserved end residues are part of each CDR3. Each record gives: V gene, J gene, D gene, clone size, CDR3 DNA, CDR3 protein. D genes are given only for firm matches. Clone size is not always given. Where it is, it says once, few, many or a class for expanded clones.

V gene: TRBV19; J gene: TRBJ1-1; D gene: .; clone size: .; CDR3 DNA: TGTGCCAGTAGTGATATTGCCGGGAGCAACACTGAAGCTTTCTTT; CDR3 protein: CASSDIAGSNTEAFF
V gene: TRBV7-6; J gene: TRBJ1-4; D gene: .; clone size: .; CDR3 DNA: TGTGCCAGCAGCCCCGAGAGGGGGGGCGCCAGTGAAAAACTGTTTTTT; CDR3 protein: CASSPERGGASEKLFF
V gene: TRBV7-9; J gene: TRBJ2-1; D gene: TRBD2; clone size: .; CDR3 DNA: TGTGCCAGCACCAAAGGACTAGCGGCATACAATGAGCAGTTCTTC; CDR3 protein: CASTKGLAAYNEQFF
V gene: TRBV30; J gene: TRBJ1-2; D gene: .; clone size: .; CDR3 DNA: TGTATTCTGCGAACCTGGACAGCACATAACTATGGCTACACCTTC; CDR3 protein: CILRTWTAHNYGYTF
V gene: TRBV5-1; J gene: TRBJ2-5; D gene: TRBD2; clone size: .; CDR3 DNA: TGCGCCAGCACAACTAGCGGGAGGCAGCAAGAGACCCAGTACTTC; CDR3 protein: CASTTSGRQQETQYF
V gene: TRBV14; J gene: TRBJ1-1; D gene: .; clone size: .; CDR3 DNA: TGTGCCAGCAGCCCACACACGGGGAACACTGAAGCTTTCTTT; CDR3 protein: CASSPHTGNTEAFF
V gene: TRBV7-6; J gene: TRBJ2-2; D gene: .; clone size: .; CDR3 DNA: TGTGCCAGCAGCTTAGATTCTAAGTGGGGAGATTGGAACACCGGGGAGCTGTTTTTT; CDR3 protein: CASSLDSKWGDWNTGELFF
V gene: TRBV7-8; J gene: TRBJ2-6; D gene: .; clone size: .; CDR3 DNA: TGTGCCAGCAGCTTACTGCCCCAACTCTCTGGGGCCAACGTCCTGACTTTC; CDR3 protein: CASSLLPQLSGANVLTF
V gene: TRBV3-1/TRBV3-2; J gene: TRBJ1-4; D gene: .; clone size: .; CDR3 DNA: TGTGCCAGCAGCCAAGATGGGGGCAGGAATGAAAAACTGTTTTTT; CDR3 protein: CASSQDGGRNEKLFF
V gene: TRBV28; J gene: TRBJ2-7; D gene: TRBD2; clone size: .; CDR3 DNA: TGTGCCAGCAAGGGGGTCCGGACTAGCTTGTACGAGCAGTACTTC; CDR3 protein: CASKGVRTSLYEQYF
V gene: TRBV2; J gene: TRBJ2-5; D gene: .; clone size: .; CDR3 DNA: TGTGCCAGCAGTGGAAGATTCCCGGGAGAGACCCAGTACTTC; CDR3 protein: CASSGRFPGETQYF
V gene: TRBV2; J gene: TRBJ2-7; D gene: TRBD1; clone size: .; CDR3 DNA: TGTGCCAGCAGTGGCGACAGGGGGAAAATTGTCTACGAGCAGTACTTC; CDR3 protein: CASSGDRGKIVYEQYF
V gene: TRBV7-3; J gene: TRBJ2-3; D gene: .; clone size: .; CDR3 DNA: TGTGCCAGCAGCCCATACCGGGACTCAGATACGCAGTATTTT; CDR3 protein: CASSPYRDSDTQYF
V gene: TRBV5-4; J gene: TRBJ2-3; D gene: .; clone size: once; CDR3 DNA: TGTGCCAGCAGCTTCCACACAGATACGCAGTATTTT; CDR3 protein: CASSFHTDTQYF
V gene: TRBV6-2/TRBV6-3; J gene: TRBJ2-1; D gene: TRBD1; clone size: .; CDR3 DNA: TGTGCCAGCAGTTGGGACAGGCAGTCGTCGGACAATGAGCAGTTCTTC; CDR3 protein: CASSWDRQSSDNEQFF
V gene: TRBV29-1; J gene: TRBJ2-7; D gene: TRBD2; clone size: .; CDR3 DNA: TGCAGCGCCCGGGGGGGTTTGGGCGAGCAGTACTTC; CDR3 protein: CSARGGLGEQYF
V gene: TRBV7-9; J gene: TRBJ2-5; D gene: .; clone size: .; CDR3 DNA: TGTGCCAGCAGCTTAGTGAGGGCAGCACAAGAGACCCAGTACTTC; CDR3 protein: CASSLVRAAQETQYF
V gene: TRBV2; J gene: TRBJ2-5; D gene: .; clone size: .; CDR3 DNA: TGTGCCAGCAGGCAGGAACCACAAGAGACCCAGTACTTC; CDR3 protein: CASRQEPQETQYF
V gene: TRBV19; J gene: TRBJ2-5; D gene: .; clone size: .; CDR3 DNA: TGTGCCAGTAGTAAGGACGGGGAAGAGACCCAGTACTTC; CDR3 protein: CASSKDGEETQYF
V gene: TRBV2; J gene: TRBJ2-5; D gene: .; clone size: .; CDR3 DNA: TGTGCCAGCAGACCTAGTAGGGAGACCCAGTACTTC; CDR3 protein: CASRPSRETQYF
V gene: TRBV18; J gene: TRBJ1-1; D gene: .; clone size: .; CDR3 DNA: TGTGCCAGCTCACCACCGGGACAAAGGAACACTGAAGCTTTCTTT; CDR3 protein: CASSPPGQRNTEAFF
V gene: TRBV6-5; J gene: TRBJ2-2; D gene: .; clone size: .; CDR3 DNA: TGTGCCAGCAGTCGCAACAGGGGAGGAACCGGGGAGCTGTTTTTT; CDR3 protein: CASSRNRGGTGELFF
V gene: TRBV27; J gene: TRBJ1-5; D gene: TRBD1; clone size: .; CDR3 DNA: TGTGCCAGCAGTCCCCGGGACAGGGTCAATCAGCCCCAGCATTTT; CDR3 protein: CASSPRDRVNQPQHF
V gene: TRBV5-5; J gene: TRBJ2-3; D gene: TRBD2; clone size: .; CDR3 DNA: TGTGCCACCAGGGAGAGGGGACTAGCGGGAGCGTCGACAGATACGCAGTATTTT; CDR3 protein: CATRERGLAGASTDTQYF
V gene: TRBV5-4; J gene: TRBJ1-5; D gene: TRBD1; clone size: .; CDR3 DNA: TGTGCCAGCAGCTCCGACAGGGGCCAGCCCCAGCATTTT; CDR3 protein: CASSSDRGQPQHF
V gene: TRBV28; J gene: TRBJ1-2; D gene: .; clone size: .; CDR3 DNA: TGTGCCAGCACCACTCCATCCAACTATGGCTACACCTTC; CDR3 protein: CASTTPSNYGYTF
V gene: TRBV28; J gene: TRBJ2-7; D gene: .; clone size: .; CDR3 DNA: TGTGCCAGCAGCCAAAACTACGAGCAGTACTTC; CDR3 protein: CASSQNYEQYF
V gene: TRBV5-5; J gene: TRBJ1-3; D gene: .; clone size: .; CDR3 DNA: TGTGCCAGCAGCTTCCGGACAGACCGAAACACCATATATTTT; CDR3 protein: CASSFRTDRNTIYF
V gene: TRBV28; J gene: TRBJ2-7; D gene: TRBD1; clone size: .; CDR3 DNA: TGTGCCAGCAGTAGGGGACAGCGCTACGAGCAGTACTTC; CDR3 protein: CASSRGQRYEQYF
V gene: TRBV18; J gene: TRBJ1-5; D gene: .; clone size: .; CDR3 DNA: TGTGCCAGCTCACCGACCACCCGACGGGGTCAGCCCCAGCATTTT; CDR3 protein: CASSPTTRRGQPQHF
V gene: TRBV5-3; J gene: TRBJ2-5; D gene: .; clone size: once; CDR3 DNA: TGTGCCAGAAGCTTGGCCTGGGAGGGACAGGTGTGCCTCCAAGAGACCCAGTACTTC; CDR3 protein: CARSLAWEGQVCLQETQYF
V gene: TRBV28; J gene: TRBJ2-7; D gene: .; clone size: once; CDR3 DNA: TGTGCCAGCAGTTTAGCCGACCATTGGCGGTGGTCCTACGAGCAGTACTTC; CDR3 protein: CASSLADHWRWSYEQYF
V gene: TRBV3-1/TRBV3-2; J gene: TRBJ2-6; D gene: .; clone size: .; CDR3 DNA: TGTGCCAGCCCAGACAGCTCTGGGGCCAACGTCCTGACTTTC; CDR3 protein: CASPDSSGANVLTF
V gene: TRBV7-9; J gene: TRBJ2-2; D gene: TRBD2; clone size: .; CDR3 DNA: TGTGCCAGCAGCATTATCGCTAGCGGGGCGAACACCGGGGAGCTGTTTTTT; CDR3 protein: CASSIIASGANTGELFF
V gene: TRBV11-1; J gene: TRBJ2-5; D gene: .; clone size: few; CDR3 DNA: TGTGCCAGCAGCCCGTCGACAGTCCAAGAGACCCAGTACTTC; CDR3 protein: CASSPSTVQETQYF
V gene: TRBV11-2; J gene: TRBJ2-7; D gene: TRBD1; clone size: .; CDR3 DNA: TGTGCCAGCAGCTTCAGGGGGACAGGGGTGTACGAGCAGTACTTC; CDR3 protein: CASSFRGTGVYEQYF
V gene: TRBV6-5; J gene: TRBJ2-1; D gene: TRBD2; clone size: .; CDR3 DNA: TGTGCCAGCAGTTACCGACTAGCTAACAATGAGCAGTTCTTC; CDR3 protein: CASSYRLANNEQFF
V gene: TRBV12-3/TRBV12-4; J gene: TRBJ1-2; D gene: .; clone size: .; CDR3 DNA: TGTGCCAGCAGTGTCTCCAGGGATGGCTACACCTTC; CDR3 protein: CASSVSRDGYTF
V gene: TRBV7-9; J gene: TRBJ2-2; D gene: .; clone size: .; CDR3 DNA: TGTGCCAGCAGCTTAGGAAGAGAGGGCAACACCGGGGAGCTGTTTTTT; CDR3 protein: CASSLGREGNTGELFF
V gene: TRBV20-1; J gene: TRBJ1-5; D gene: TRBD1; clone size: .; CDR3 DNA: TGCAGTGCTAGTAGGGACAGGGGTGAAGTAGGTGGCAATCAGCCCCAGCATTTT; CDR3 protein: CSASRDRGEVGGNQPQHF
V gene: TRBV18; J gene: TRBJ2-7; D gene: .; clone size: .; CDR3 DNA: TGTGCCAGCTCACCACGGGGGGGCGGCTACTACGAGCAGTACTTC; CDR3 protein: CASSPRGGGYYEQYF
V gene: TRBV27; J gene: TRBJ2-7; D gene: TRBD2; clone size: .; CDR3 DNA: TGTGCCAGCAGTTTTTTCAGGACTAGCTCAGGTTCCTACGAGCAGTACTTC; CDR3 protein: CASSFFRTSSGSYEQYF
V gene: TRBV2; J gene: TRBJ2-7; D gene: .; clone size: .; CDR3 DNA: TGTGCCAGCAGTGAGTCGGTCTACGAGCAGTACTTC; CDR3 protein: CASSESVYEQYF
V gene: TRBV3-1/TRBV3-2; J gene: TRBJ1-1; D gene: .; clone size: .; CDR3 DNA: TGTGCCAGCAGCCAAGTCGGTCGGGGGAACACTGAAGCTTTCTTT; CDR3 protein: CASSQVGRGNTEAFF
V gene: TRBV11-2; J gene: TRBJ2-3; D gene: TRBD2; clone size: .; CDR3 DNA: TGTGCCAGCAGCCCAGGTATCGGGAGGTGGGCAGATACGCAGTATTTT; CDR3 protein: CASSPGIGRWADTQYF
V gene: TRBV6-5; J gene: TRBJ1-6; D gene: .; clone size: .; CDR3 DNA: TGTGCCAGCAGCTGGCAGGGGTCACATTCACCCCTCCACTTT; CDR3 protein: CASSWQGSHSPLHF
V gene: TRBV28; J gene: TRBJ1-2; D gene: .; clone size: .; CDR3 DNA: TGTGCCACCCAGACAGTCTATGGCTACACCTTC; CDR3 protein: CATQTVYGYTF
V gene: TRBV5-1; J gene: TRBJ1-6; D gene: .; clone size: .; CDR3 DNA: TGCGCCAGCAGCTTCTGGACATCCTCGGGTTCACCCCTCCACTTT; CDR3 protein: CASSFWTSSGSPLHF
V gene: TRBV27; J gene: TRBJ1-2; D gene: .; clone size: .; CDR3 DNA: TGTGCCAGCAGTTTATCGGCAGGCTATGGCTACACCTTC; CDR3 protein: CASSLSAGYGYTF
V gene: TRBV28; J gene: TRBJ2-3; D gene: TRBD1; clone size: .; CDR3 DNA: TGTGCCAGCAGCCCCCGGGGGCAGGGGGCGTGGGATACGCAGTATTTT; CDR3 protein: CASSPRGQGAWDTQYF